This T cell receptor beta chain was recovered during a study of T cell responses to AZD1222 COVID-19 vaccine. With respect to this clone: Its cognate antigen is unknown.

Notes on the study in general: Within unmutated variant regions lay the reported targets of nearly half of spike-specific TCRs. Donors skewed white British and female; clonal diversity was possibly underestimated.

The method was immunoSEQ multiplex PCR; TCRdb's version includes in-frame clones alone and lacks a portion of them. This table holds around 130,000 clones, about 88% found once. V dropped 3 bases and J dropped 3 bases, with 14 bases sitting between them. This CDR3 is 14 amino acids long. Germline lookup yields CDR1 SQVTM and CDR2 ANQGSEA. Pooling of second doses given at about 4 or about 12 weeks was done. The V and J genes are TRBV29-1 and TRBJ1-2; D is uncertain. The sequence was collected from an adult who received the AZD1222 COVID-19 vaccine. The sequenced sample was peripheral blood, obtained 28 days after the second AZD1222 dose. The CDR3 nucleotides are TGCAGCGTTGATTCTCTGAGAACCCACTATGGCTACACCTTC. It translates to CSVDSLRTHYGYTF.